Below, one T cell receptor (beta chain) is given with its context. What it binds is not known. This sample stems from a study of TIL therapy for anti-PD-1-resistant metastatic lung cancer. Points from the study as a whole: Patients were highly selected, enriched for treatment-naive, never-smoker and oncogene-addicted cases.

Time point defined: pre-treatment sample, taken before nivolumab and TIL therapy. Pleural nodules or supraclavicular lymph nodes made up most of the excised metastases sampled. The libraries were made with immunoSEQ v3. Libraries were sequenced to 2 million or so read pairs (survey) or roughly 4.5-6 million (deep). Profiling relied on immunoSEQ multiplex PCR, and the TCRdb table lists in-frame clones only, not all of them. The sample has 20,000 to 30,000 clones; 63% are singletons. Germline-derived CDR1 and CDR2 are LNHNV and YYDKDF (reference sequence). The CDR3 is 17 residues long. J was trimmed by 1 base and V by 3 bases; bases with no gene match: 12.

This receptor was obtained from a woman between 30 and 79 years old with non-small cell lung cancer. This chain connects TRBV15 to TRBJ2-7; TRBD1 agrees at 7 bases. Sequenced material: tumor tissue, taken at baseline. This CDR3 is CATSSGETGLRSYEQYF. Written as DNA, the CDR3 is TGTGCCACCAGCAGCGGTGAGACAGGGTTAAGGTCCTACGAGCAGTACTTC. Together with reference TRBV15 and TRBJ2-7, the CDR3 gives the full variable domain: DAMVIQNPRYQVTQFGKPVTLSCSQTLNHNVMYWYQQKSSQAPKLLFHYYDKDFNNEADTPDNFQSRRPNTSFCFLDIRSPGLGDTAMYLCATSSGETGLRSYEQYFGPGTRLTVT.